These T cell receptor beta chains were read from a single sample in a study of OX40 agonist ivuxolimab in advanced cancers. Sequencing used immunoSEQ multiplex PCR; TCRdb keeps in-frame clones, though not all of them. The table lists around 56,000 clones, about 89% of them singletons. The specimen was CD4+ or CD8+ T cells sorted from blood, collected in a trial of the OX40 agonist ivuxolimab. All receptors derive from an adult with an advanced solid tumor such as melanoma, head and neck, liver or kidney cancer. The CDR3 runs from the conserved cysteine through the conserved F or W. Each record gives: D gene, CDR3 length, J gene, V gene, clone size, CDR3 protein, CDR3 DNA. D genes are given only for firm matches. Size tells how often a clone was seen (once, few, many) or the class of an expanded clone, and some rows leave it out.

d_gene: TRBD1
len: 13
j_gene: TRBJ1-5
v_gene: TRBV28
abundance: few
CDR3aa: CASVTGGNQPQHF
CDR3nt: TGTGCCAGCGTAACAGGGGGGAATCAGCCCCAGCATTTT

d_gene: .
len: 14
j_gene: TRBJ2-6
v_gene: TRBV10-1
abundance: few
CDR3aa: CASSSGSGANVLTF
CDR3nt: TGCGCCAGCAGTTCGGGATCTGGGGCCAACGTCCTGACTTTC

d_gene: TRBD2
len: 17
j_gene: TRBJ2-7
v_gene: TRBV5-1
abundance: .
CDR3aa: CASSLEFTGGRRYEQYF
CDR3nt: TGCGCCAGCAGCTTGGAGTTTACGGGCGGGAGAAGGTACGAGCAGTACTTC

d_gene: TRBD1
len: 14
j_gene: TRBJ2-1
v_gene: TRBV28
abundance: .
CDR3aa: CASSYLDRDNEQFF
CDR3nt: TGTGCCAGCAGTTACCTGGACAGGGACAATGAGCAGTTCTTC

d_gene: .
len: 11
j_gene: TRBJ2-2
v_gene: TRBV20-1
abundance: .
CDR3aa: CSVPLFGELFF
CDR3nt: TGCAGTGTACCGCTTTTTGGGGAGCTGTTTTTT

d_gene: .
len: 15
j_gene: TRBJ2-1
v_gene: TRBV28
abundance: once
CDR3aa: CASRPSLGENNEQFF
CDR3nt: TGTGCCAGCAGACCCTCTCTGGGGGAGAACAATGAGCAGTTCTTC

d_gene: .
len: 13
j_gene: TRBJ1-1
v_gene: TRBV4-3
abundance: .
CDR3aa: CASSAQGGTEAFF
CDR3nt: TGCGCCAGCAGCGCCCAAGGGGGCACTGAAGCTTTCTTT

d_gene: TRBD2
len: 15
j_gene: TRBJ2-1
v_gene: TRBV4-3
abundance: .
CDR3aa: CASSQLAGTYNEQFF
CDR3nt: TGCGCCAGCAGCCAGTTAGCGGGTACCTACAATGAGCAGTTCTTC

d_gene: .
len: 15
j_gene: TRBJ2-2
v_gene: TRBV5-4
abundance: .
CDR3aa: CASSLVQGDTGELFF
CDR3nt: TGTGCCAGCAGCTTGGTACAGGGAGATACCGGGGAGCTGTTTTTT

d_gene: TRBD1
len: 13
j_gene: TRBJ2-7
v_gene: TRBV5-1
abundance: .
CDR3aa: CATQRDRAYEQYF
CDR3nt: TGCGCCACTCAACGGGACAGGGCCTACGAGCAGTACTTC

d_gene: .
len: 11
j_gene: TRBJ2-3
v_gene: TRBV28
abundance: .
CDR3aa: CASRSTDTQYF
CDR3nt: TGTGCCAGCAGGTCCACAGATACGCAGTATTTT